One sample yielded the 15 T cell receptor beta chains listed below, sequenced in a study of blood T cell repertoires in COVID-19. Sequenced by immunoSEQ multiplex PCR; TCRdb stores in-frame clones only, minus some. The sample has 220,000 or so clones, about four fifths seen once. Sequencing was performed on peripheral blood. Receptor source: a woman aged 55-75 years with acute or convalescent COVID-19.

This clone appeared a single time. This chain connects TRBV19 to TRBJ2-1, with 10 nucleotides matching TRBD1. Per germline, CDR1 LNHDA and CDR2 SQIVND (reference sequence). The CDR3 length is 15 residues. After removal of 5 bases from V and 5 bases from J, the junction contained 6 bases not matched to a gene. This CDR3 reads CASSPRDRGDNEQFF. The CDR3 DNA follows: TGTGCCAGTAGTCCCCGGGACAGGGGTGACAATGAGCAGTTCTTC. Complete variable domain (other parts from reference TRBV19 and TRBJ2-1): DGGITQSPKYLFRKEGQNVTLSCEQNLNHDAMYWYRQDPGQGLRLIYYSQIVNDFQKGDIAEGYSVSREKKESFPLTVTSAQKNPTAFYLCASSPRDRGDNEQFFGPGTRLTVL.

This clone was detected once. This chain connects TRBV6-5 to TRBJ1-2; D gene unclear. Between the trimmed V and J ends, which lost 6 bases and 2 bases, there was a span of 10 bases. The CDR3 is 13 residues long. From germline, CDR1 is MNHEY and CDR2 SVGAGI. DNA of the CDR3: TGTGCCAGCAGAATTGACACCAACTATGGCTACACCTTC. Amino acids: CASRIDTNYGYTF.

The rearrangement joins TRBV14 to TRBJ2-3; 7 bases are shared with TRBD1. V was clipped by 4 bases and J by 1 base; unmatched bases: 2. Germline V gives CDR1 SGHDN, CDR2 FVKESK. The CDR3 is 14 amino acids. In nucleotides, the CDR3 is TGTGCCAGCAGCCTCGGGACAGGCACAGATACGCAGTATTTT. This gives the protein CASSLGTGTDTQYF.

The V and J genes are TRBV28 and TRBJ1-1; 7 nucleotides align to TRBD1. The CDR3 has 13 residues. Germline CDR1 reads MDHEN; CDR2 reads SYDVKM. V shed 5 bases, J shed 7 bases, and the junction held 7 bases outside the gene matches. The CDR3 bases are TGTGCCAGCAGTGGTGACAGGGAGGTTGAAGCTTTCTTT. It specifies CASSGDREVEAFF.

This clone was seen only a few times. The CDR3 reads CASSPSTGAHSPLHF. CDR3 in DNA: TGTGCCAGCAGTCCGTCGACAGGGGCGCATTCACCCCTCCACTTT. This chain links TRBV28 with TRBJ1-6, with TRBD1 identical over 8 bases. The CDR3 has 15 residues. The V segment lost 5 bases and the J segment 8 bases; nucleotides outside the gene matches: 8. The V gene's germline CDR1 is MDHEN and CDR2 SYDVKM. Filled out from reference TRBV28 and TRBJ1-6, the complete variable domain reads DVKVTQSSRYLVKRTGEKVFLECVQDMDHENMFWYRQDPGLGLRLIYFSYDVKMKEKGDIPEGYSVSREKKERFSLILESASTNQTSMYLCASSPSTGAHSPLHFGNGTRLTVT.

V gene TRBV10-3 combines with J gene TRBJ2-1, with a tentative D call TRBD2 (7 bases). This CDR3 contains 14 residues. V was clipped by 10 bases and J by 7 bases, with 20 bases between them. Germline V gives CDR1 ENHRY, CDR2 SYGVKD. CDR3 residues: CASGRGLQGNEQFF. DNA of the CDR3: TGTGCCAGCGGGCGGGGGCTCCAGGGGAATGAGCAGTTCTTC.

This clone was seen a few times. The DNA for the CDR3 is TGTGCCAGCAGCCCAGGGACAGGGGGTGATCTTGAGTATGGCTACACCTTC. It is translated as CASSPGTGGDLEYGYTF. This chain joins TRBV5-8 and TRBJ1-2, with 11 bases that match TRBD1. V was clipped by 4 bases and J by 5 bases; unmatched bases: 13. This CDR3 has 17 amino acids. Germline CDR1 and CDR2: SGHTS and YDEGEE.

J is TRBJ1-3 and V is TRBV7-9; D is uncertain. Trimming shortened V by 7 bases and J by 3 bases, and 10 bases separated the two germline ends. This CDR3 has 13 residues. Germline V lookup: CDR1 SEHNR, CDR2 FQNEAQ (reference sequence). The CDR3 DNA sequence: TGTGCCAGCACCGAGTTGGTTGGAAACACCATATATTTT. Its translation is CASTELVGNTIYF.

The chain recombines TRBV6-5 with TRBJ2-1; TRBD2 might be the D (6 bases). The length of the CDR3 is 15 residues. Germline values: CDR1 MNHEY, CDR2 SVGAGI. Trimming left V 7 bases short and J 5 bases short, with 18 bases between. CDR3: CASTRMSSVDNEQFF. Written as DNA, the CDR3 is TGTGCCAGCACCCGAATGTCTAGCGTCGACAATGAGCAGTTCTTC.

The V and J genes are TRBV7-2 and TRBJ2-2; TRBD2 aligns across 7 bases. Germline-derived CDR1 and CDR2 are SGHTA and FQGNSA. The CDR3 sequence is 14 residues long. Losses at the gene ends were 5 bases for V and 6 bases for J; bases not matched to a gene: 6. The DNA of the CDR3 is TGTGCCAGCAGCCGGGACTACCAAGCCGGGGAGCTGTTTTTT. Amino acid sequence: CASSRDYQAGELFF.

The V and J genes are TRBV18 and TRBJ1-3; D uncertain. Germline CDR1 reads KGHSH; CDR2 reads LQKENI. The CDR3 length is 14 residues. Trimming took off 3 bases at V and 0 bases at J, with 6 bases between the two ends. For the CDR3, the DNA is TGTGCCAGCTCACCGTCCAGCTCTGGAAACACCATATATTTT. It specifies CASSPSSSGNTIYF. The whole variable domain, remainder taken from reference TRBV18 and TRBJ1-3, is NAGVMQNPRHLVRRRGQEARLRCSPMKGHSHVYWYRQLPEEGLKFMVYLQKENIIDESGMPKERFSAEFPKEGPSILRIQQVVRGDSAAYFCASSPSSSGNTIYFGEGSWLTVV.

This chain joins TRBV30 and TRBJ1-1, with a weak D call TRBD1 (5 bases). The CDR3 runs 13 residues. CDR1 is GTSNPN, CDR2 SVGIG, per germline (reference sequence). V lost 5 bases, J lost 0 bases, and 10 bases lay in between. The DNA for the CDR3 is TGTGCCTGGGGCAAGGGGATGAACACTGAAGCTTTCTTT. It codes for CAWGKGMNTEAFF.

The chain recombines TRBV11-2 with TRBJ2-5; D possibly corresponds to TRBD1 (5 bases). CDR1 SGHAT and CDR2 FQNNGV come from the germline V gene. The CDR3 sequence is 15 residues long. V was trimmed by 1 base and J by 5 bases, leaving 14 bases between them. The CDR3 spells CASSLGGRNEETQYF. CDR3 DNA sequence: TGTGCCAGCAGCTTAGGGGGCAGAAACGAGGAGACCCAGTACTTC.

This clone was observed a few times. The chain combines TRBV6-1 with TRBJ1-1; possible D gene TRBD1, 5 bases. V was shortened by 3 bases and J by 1 base, with 12 bases between the two germline ends. The CDR3 has 15 residues. Germline V CDR1 and CDR2: MNHNS, SASEGT. The CDR3 DNA reads as TGTGCCAGCAGTGACGGATACCAGGGGAACACTGAAGCTTTCTTT. Encoded protein: CASSDGYQGNTEAFF.

This chain connects TRBV5-6 to TRBJ2-2; tentative D call: TRBD2 (5 bases). CDR1 and CDR2 from the germline V gene are SGHDT and YYEEEE. Trimming took 2 bases from V and 5 from J, leaving 19 bases between them. This CDR3 is 17 amino acids long. Written as DNA, the CDR3 is TGTGCCAGCAGCTTAGGAGGAGCTAGCCTGAGGACCGGGGAGCTGTTTTTT. Translating it yields CASSLGGASLRTGELFF.